The 14 T cell receptor beta chains reported below all come from one sample, sequenced in a study of cytomegalovirus exposure and HLA in healthy donors. The study ran its PCR with 60 Vbeta and 13 Jbeta primers. TCRdb's copy holds only in-frame clones and misses some; the assay was immunoSEQ multiplex PCR. Among roughly 200,000 clones listed, 75% to 90% were seen once. What was sequenced was PBMCs. The receptors shown here come from a woman under 30 in good health and CMV-seronegative.

The V call is TRBV11-2, the J call TRBJ2-3; TRBD2 agrees at 11 bases. Germline V gives CDR1 SGHAT, CDR2 FQNNGV. This CDR3 is built from 15 residues. V lost 5 bases, J lost 1 base, and 2 bases stayed unmatched. Here the CDR3 DNA reads TGTGCCAGCAGCATGACTAGCGGGGGCACAGATACGCAGTATTTT. As protein: CASSMTSGGTDTQYF.

The V call is TRBV7-9, the J call TRBJ2-7, with D uncertain. The CDR3 consists of 14 residues. Trimming took off 3 bases at V and 0 bases at J, with 9 bases between the two ends. Germline V gene lookup returns CDR1 SEHNR and CDR2 FQNEAQ (reference sequence). CDR3 residues: CASSFTAGSYEQYF. CDR3 bases: TGTGCCAGCAGCTTCACGGCAGGCTCCTACGAGCAGTACTTC. The whole variable domain, remainder taken from reference TRBV7-9 and TRBJ2-7, is DTGVSQNPRHKITKRGQNVTFRCDPISEHNRLYWYRQTLGQGPEFLTYFQNEAQLEKSRLLSDRFSAERPKGSFSTLEIQRTEQGDSAMYLCASSFTAGSYEQYFGPGTRLTVT.

J is TRBJ2-1 and V is TRBV7-3; 11 bases line up with TRBD2. The germline CDR1 and CDR2 sequences are SGHTA and FQGTGA. The CDR3 is made up of 17 amino acids. V gave up 4 bases and J gave up 5 bases; unmatched junction bases: 10. CDR3 in DNA: TGTGCCAGCAGCTCTCAAAACCTAGCGGGAGGACACAATGAGCAGTTCTTC. Translation: CASSSQNLAGGHNEQFF.

The chain couples TRBV11-3 to TRBJ2-3; TRBD2 agrees at 10 bases. J gave up 5 bases and V 1 base, and 0 bases lay outside the gene matches. There are 14 residues in the CDR3. The V gene's germline CDR1 is SGHNT and CDR2 YENEEA. CDR3 amino acids: CASSLGLAGDTQYF. The DNA for the CDR3 is TGTGCCAGCAGCTTAGGACTAGCGGGAGATACGCAGTATTTT.

The V gene is TRBV7-6, the J gene TRBJ2-2; 9 nucleotides align to TRBD1. After removal of 1 base from V and 5 bases from J, the junction contained 5 bases not matched to a gene. The CDR3 is 16 residues long. Per germline, CDR1 SGHVS and CDR2 FNYEAQ. CDR3 residues: CASSLGPGTGTGELFF. CDR3 coding DNA: TGTGCCAGCAGCTTAGGTCCCGGGACAGGGACCGGGGAGCTGTTTTTT.

The chain uses TRBV11-2 and TRBJ1-2; no reliable D call. The CDR3 extends over 14 amino acids. V gave up 1 base and J gave up 4 bases, with 10 bases separating them. CDR1 SGHAT and CDR2 FQNNGV come from the germline V gene. CDR3 nucleotide sequence: TGTGCCAGCAGCTTAGTCGCAGAAACCTATGGCTACACCTTC. This sequence encodes CASSLVAETYGYTF.

V gene TRBV5-5 combines with J gene TRBJ1-1; 10 positions agree with TRBD1. Germline V lookup: CDR1 SGHKS, CDR2 YYEKEE (reference sequence). Trimming took 4 bases from V and 10 from J; bases not matched to a gene: 7. The CDR3 loop spans 13 amino acids. Here the CDR3 reads CASSPDRGLLAFF. DNA of the CDR3: TGTGCCAGCAGCCCCGACAGGGGGCTCTTAGCTTTCTTT.

With regard to this clone: The junction shows a germline mismatch at one end, possibly a read error. J is TRBJ1-1 and V is TRBV6-4; weak D call: TRBD1 (6 bases). The CDR3 is 17 amino acids. CDR1 is MRHNA and CDR2 is SNTAGT in the germline V gene. The CDR3 sequence is CAGSPGQLSGTNTEAFF. The CDR3 DNA reads as TGTGCCGGCAGCCCGGGACAATTATCGGGTACGAACACTGAAGCTTTCTTT.

This chain links TRBV18 with TRBJ2-1; TRBD2 matches 10 bases. Losses at the gene ends were 3 bases for V and 6 bases for J; bases not matched to a gene: 8. This CDR3 has 16 amino acids. CDR1 KGHSH and CDR2 LQKENI come from the germline V gene. The CDR3 bases are TGTGCCAGCTCACCCCTAGAACTAGCGGGAACCAATGAGCAGTTCTTC. The encoded protein is CASSPLELAGTNEQFF.

This chain joins TRBV5-1 and TRBJ2-3; D perhaps matches TRBD2 (7 bases). This CDR3 region has 16 residues. Trimming removed 2 bases at V and 3 bases at J, with 16 bases between. Germline V gene data show CDR1 as SGHRS and CDR2 as YFSETQ. CDR3 protein: CASSLTPAGATDTQYF. The CDR3, as DNA: TGCGCCAGCAGCTTAACGCCCGCGGGGGCGACAGATACGCAGTATTTT.

This rearrangement joins TRBV19 to TRBJ1-2, with 9 bases fitting TRBD1. Germline V gene sequence: CDR1 LNHDA, CDR2 SQIVND (reference sequence). The CDR3 length is 17 residues. V lost 4 bases and J lost 4; bases outside the gene matches: 13. Written as DNA, the CDR3 is TGTGCCAGTAGTACCCGGGACAGGGCAATCAGCAGCTATGGCTACACCTTC. It is translated as CASSTRDRAISSYGYTF.

The J gene is TRBJ2-1, the V gene TRBV11-3; 7 nucleotides match TRBD1. CDR3 size: 15 residues. J was trimmed by 8 bases and V by 2 bases; bases with no gene match: 9. In germline, CDR1 is SGHNT, CDR2 YENEEA. The CDR3 is CASSLRQGSFDEQFF. CDR3 nucleotides: TGTGCCAGCAGCTTAAGACAGGGCTCTTTTGATGAGCAGTTCTTC. The whole variable domain, remainder taken from reference TRBV11-3 and TRBJ2-1, is EAGVVQSPRYKIIEKKQPVAFWCNPISGHNTLYWYLQNLGQGPELLIRYENEEAVDDSQLPKDRFSAERLKGVDSTLKIQPAELGDSAVYLCASSLRQGSFDEQFFGPGTRLTVL.

The V and J genes are TRBV19 and TRBJ2-3; tentatively, D is TRBD1 (5 bases). Deletions cut 1 base from V and 2 bases from J, with 10 bases between. This CDR3 is built from 15 residues. Looked up from germline, CDR1 is LNHDA and CDR2 is SQIVND (reference sequence). This CDR3 reads CASSIGKGYTDTQYF. The CDR3 nucleotides are TGTGCCAGTAGTATAGGCAAGGGGTACACAGATACGCAGTATTTT.

This clone appeared a single time. V usage is TRBV4-3 and J usage is TRBJ2-1; D perhaps matches TRBD2 (6 bases). CDR3 length: 16 residues. In germline, CDR1 is LGHNA, CDR2 YSLEER. Trimming took off 0 bases at V and 5 bases at J, with 14 bases between the two ends. CDR3: CASSQELGRGNNEQFF. CDR3 nucleotide sequence: TGCGCCAGCAGCCAAGAACTTGGTCGGGGGAACAATGAGCAGTTCTTC.